This T cell receptor beta chain was identified in a study of T cell repertoires in cytomegalovirus infection. Study at large: CMV infection and matching HLA type were both indicated by public TCR beta signatures.

Comments on this clonotype: Its specificity is not known.

The study, taken as a whole, reports: The ex vivo response showed dominance by HLA-C-restricted CMV-specific TCR beta clonotypes. Public TCR beta family frequency separated CMV-and-HLA carriers, including in an independent cohort.

TCRdb re-called the reads through MiXCR, storing one row per CDR3 protein. The repertoire has about 300,000 distinct CDR3 sequences, around 9.6% of them found once; the top ten carry around 2.4%. The TCR sequence derives from a human donor in good health (CMV status not recorded). Some clones in this sample may be carry-over from other donors' samples. Sequencing was performed on PBMCs.

CDR3 in amino acids: CSARDRVLRNSPLHF. Written as DNA, the CDR3 is TGCAGTGCTCGCGACAGGGTCCTGAGGAATTCACCCCTCCACTTT. The chain links TRBV20-1 to TRBJ1-6, with 7 bases matching TRBD1. This CDR3 is 15 amino acids long. V lost 5 bases to trimming and J lost 7 bases; unmatched junction nucleotides: 11. Germline CDR1 DFQATT, CDR2 SNEGSKA (reference sequence).